A selection of T cell receptor beta chains follows, all from one sample in a study of blood T cell repertoires in COVID-19. Sequenced by immunoSEQ multiplex PCR; TCRdb stores in-frame clones only, minus some. There are roughly 90,000 clones in the sample; around 86% occur only once, and roughly 25% lies in the top ten. The material sequenced was peripheral blood. These receptors were collected from a human donor in a cohort sampled during active COVID-19. The CDR3 runs from the conserved cysteine through the conserved F or W. Each record gives: J gene, V gene, clone size, D gene, CDR3 DNA, CDR3 protein. The D gene is left open where the match is weak. Expanded clones are given a class, and other clones once, few, many or no size at all.

TRBJ1-1,TRBV15,once,.,TGTGCCACCAGCAGAGTGGCCAGGGCGAACACTGAAGCTTTCTTT,CATSRVARANTEAFF
TRBJ2-7,TRBV9,.,.,TGTGCCAGCAGCGCTGACAGGTCGAGTTCCTACGAGCAGTACTTC,CASSADRSSSYEQYF
TRBJ2-4,TRBV5-8,.,.,TGTGCCAGCAAATACCTCGGGGGAGAAGGTCCCATGGACATTCAGTACTTC,CASKYLGGEGPMDIQYF
TRBJ2-3,TRBV2,.,TRBD2,TGTGCCAGCAACCCCACTAGCGGGGGGCCCGTAGATACGCAGTATTTT,CASNPTSGGPVDTQYF
TRBJ2-7,TRBV18,.,TRBD1,TGTGCCAGCACACCAGGGACAGCAGACTACGAGCAGTACTTC,CASTPGTADYEQYF
TRBJ1-5,TRBV15,few,.,TGTGCCACCAGCACGACAGGATATCAGCCCCAGCATTTT,CATSTTGYQPQHF
TRBJ2-1,TRBV28,.,TRBD2,TGTGCCAGCAGTTCCCTTTCTAGCGGGGGAAACAATGAGCAGTTCTTC,CASSSLSSGGNNEQFF
TRBJ1-5,TRBV2,many,.,TGTGCCAGCAGGCGGACAGAGAATAGCAATCAGCCCCAGCATTTT,CASRRTENSNQPQHF
TRBJ2-3,TRBV30,.,TRBD2,TGTGCCTGGAGTACGGGGGGAGCGGGAGGGCCCCCAGATACGCAGTATTTT,CAWSTGGAGGPPDTQYF
TRBJ2-1,TRBV5-1,.,TRBD2,TGCGCCAGCAGCATGGGACTAGCGGCACGGATTCTTAATGAGCAGTTCTTC,CASSMGLAARILNEQFF
TRBJ1-1,TRBV18,.,.,TGTGCCAGCTCACCACCGTTACAGGGCATTAATTCGAACACTGAAGCTTTCTTT,CASSPPLQGINSNTEAFF
TRBJ1-2,TRBV3-1/TRBV3-2,.,.,TGTGCCAGCAGCCAAAGGAGAGACAGAGCAAACTATGGCTACACCTTC,CASSQRRDRANYGYTF
TRBJ2-5,TRBV11-2,.,TRBD2,TGTGCCAGCAGCTTAATCCATCGCGGAGCGGGGGGGGGAGAGACCCAGTACTTC,CASSLIHRGAGGGETQYF
TRBJ2-3,TRBV9,.,.,TGTGCCAGCAGCGGAGGACAAATTTGGGCAGATACGCAGTATTTT,CASSGGQIWADTQYF
TRBJ1-3,TRBV9,.,.,TGTGCCAGCAGCGGGGGAGGGTCTGGAAACACCATATATTTT,CASSGGGSGNTIYF
TRBJ1-6,TRBV14,once,.,TGTGCCAGCAGCCCCCAACAGGGCTTCTCCTATAATTCACCCCTCCACTTT,CASSPQQGFSYNSPLHF
TRBJ1-4,TRBV27,.,TRBD1,TGTGCCAGCAGTCGACAGGGGGGGAATGAAAAACTGTTTTTT,CASSRQGGNEKLFF
TRBJ2-1,TRBV4-2,.,TRBD1,TGTGCCAGCAGCCCGACCGGGACAGGGGGCTTTGATGAGCAGTTCTTC,CASSPTGTGGFDEQFF
TRBJ2-7,TRBV25-1,.,TRBD1,TGTGCCAGCAGTGAATACTCGACAGGGAACTACGAGCAGTACTTC,CASSEYSTGNYEQYF
TRBJ2-7,TRBV3-1/TRBV3-2,.,.,TGTGCCAGCAGACACCCCGAGGCCCCCTACGAGCAGTACTTC,CASRHPEAPYEQYF
TRBJ2-5,TRBV5-6,.,TRBD1,TGTGCCAGCAGCTCTGCAGGGGGCGAGACCCAGTACTTC,CASSSAGGETQYF
TRBJ2-7,TRBV6-5,.,TRBD2,TGTGCCAGCAGTTTGGAGCCTAGCGGGAGCTACGAGCAGTACTTC,CASSLEPSGSYEQYF
TRBJ2-7,TRBV5-6,.,TRBD1,TGTGCCAGCAGCCCCGGACAGGCGCTTAGGGGGCAGTACTTC,CASSPGQALRGQYF
TRBJ2-7,TRBV6-1,.,.,TGTGCCAGCAGTGAAGGTTGGGGCGGAGGGTACGAGCAGTACTTC,CASSEGWGGGYEQYF
TRBJ2-3,TRBV6-1,.,TRBD2,TGTGCCAGCAGTGGACGGGGGGTAGCTCTCGCAGATACGCAGTATTTT,CASSGRGVALADTQYF
TRBJ2-7,TRBV5-1,.,TRBD2,TGCGCCAGCAGCCGTTCCAGCGGGGGGGCCGGCGAGCAGTACTTC,CASSRSSGGAGEQYF
TRBJ2-7,TRBV5-1,.,TRBD2,TGCGCCAGCAGCCTTAGCGGGAGGGCCTCCTACGAGCAGTACTTC,CASSLSGRASYEQYF
TRBJ2-3,TRBV4-1,.,.,TGCGCCAGCAGCCCGACAGCTAGCACAGATACGCAGTATTTT,CASSPTASTDTQYF
TRBJ1-5,TRBV12-3/TRBV12-4,medium-sized,TRBD1,TGTGCCAGCAGCCCCGACAGGGGGGGGCCCCAGCATTTT,CASSPDRGGPQHF
TRBJ1-1,TRBV5-4,.,TRBD1,TGTGCCAGCAGCCGAGCCTCACAGGGGGTCACTGAAGCTTTCTTT,CASSRASQGVTEAFF
TRBJ2-3,TRBV4-1,few,TRBD2,TGCGCCAGCAGCCAAGATAGCGGGGGGGGCTTAGATACGCAGTATTTT,CASSQDSGGGLDTQYF
TRBJ1-4,TRBV5-1,.,TRBD1,TGCGCCAGCAGCTTGGCGGGACAGACAGAAAAACTGTTTTTT,CASSLAGQTEKLFF
TRBJ2-3,TRBV10-2,.,.,TGCGCCAGCAGTGAGTCGGGCCGTACAGATACGCAGTATTTT,CASSESGRTDTQYF
TRBJ2-7,TRBV15,.,.,TGTGCCACCAGCAGACAGGGGCCAGGGGTCGAGCAGTACTTC,CATSRQGPGVEQYF
TRBJ1-1,TRBV7-2,.,TRBD1,TGTGCCAGCAGGGATGACAGGGGGGAGAACACTGAAGCTTTCTTT,CASRDDRGENTEAFF
TRBJ2-7,TRBV6-5,.,.,TGTGCCAGCACCCCCGGGGGATCCCTCGGTTACGAGCAGTACTTC,CASTPGGSLGYEQYF
TRBJ1-2,TRBV6-6,.,.,TGTGCCAGCAGCCCCGACAGCAACTATGGCTACACCTTC,CASSPDSNYGYTF
TRBJ2-1,TRBV30,once,TRBD2,TGTGCCTGGAGTGCTAGCGGGAGGGAGGGAAATGAGCAGTTCTTC,CAWSASGREGNEQFF
TRBJ2-7,TRBV27,.,TRBD2,TGTGCCAGCAGCCTTAGCGGGACCGGGTACGAGCAGTACTTC,CASSLSGTGYEQYF
TRBJ2-1,TRBV19,.,TRBD1,TGTGCCAGTAGTTCCAGGGCCGGGACAGGGGGCAACAATGAGCAGTTCTTC,CASSSRAGTGGNNEQFF
TRBJ2-5,TRBV3-1/TRBV3-2,.,TRBD1,TGTGCCAGCAGCCCGGACAGGGTTGGAGAGACCCAGTACTTC,CASSPDRVGETQYF
TRBJ2-4,TRBV9,.,TRBD1,TGTGCCAGCAGCCCTCGGGACAGCTTAAACATTCAGTACTTC,CASSPRDSLNIQYF
TRBJ2-3,TRBV3-1/TRBV3-2,.,.,TGTGCCAGCAGCCGCCCTAGCTCAGGAACAGATACGCAGTATTTT,CASSRPSSGTDTQYF
TRBJ2-5,TRBV19,.,.,TGTGCCAGTGGCAGGGATCGTCAAGAGACCCAGTACTTC,CASGRDRQETQYF
TRBJ1-5,TRBV7-8,.,.,TGTGCCAGCAGCAAGTCAGGTGGGTTGAATCAGCCCCAGCATTTT,CASSKSGGLNQPQHF
TRBJ2-5,TRBV6-5,.,TRBD2,TGTGCCAGCAACCCTAGCGGACAAGAGACCCAGTACTTC,CASNPSGQETQYF
TRBJ2-7,TRBV9,.,TRBD2,TGTGCCAGCAGCGCGGGGGGGACAACTCACTTC,CASSAGGTTHF
TRBJ1-1,TRBV19,few,TRBD1,TGTGCCAGTAGTGAGACAGGGGATACTGAAGCTTTCTTT,CASSETGDTEAFF